This T cell receptor beta chain was sequenced for a study of Graves' ophthalmopathy and Graves' hyperthyroidism. Study outcomes and limitations: Detected in blood as well were most expanded thyroid clonotypes with frequency above 0.001. The model predicted ophthalmopathy progression with 70.59% sensitivity and 72.22% specificity.

RNA transcripts were the source from which TCR beta CDR3 regions were amplified. Second-round multiplex PCR came after a first-round RT-PCR that employed HTBI primers. Each CDR3 protein gets one entry after TCRdb re-called the multiplex PCR reads with MiXCR. This table has around 1.1 million distinct CDR3 sequences, approximately 35% appearing once. This CDR3 spans 17 amino acids. Per the germline V gene, CDR1 is MGHRA and CDR2 is YSYEKL. The germline V and J ends were trimmed by 1 base and 1 base, with 14 bases remaining between them. Only newly diagnosed hyperthyroidism patients aged 18 to 65, with under 2 months' duration, were enrolled. Orbital computed tomography, together with clinical symptoms, serum thyroxine, TRAb and thyroid ultrasound, was used for diagnosis. This clonotype was found a few times. The antigen is unknown.

The sequenced sample consisted of peripheral blood or thyroid tissue (not recorded which). This chain joins TRBV4-1 and TRBJ1-5; D is ambiguous. The sequence came from an adult man with Graves' hyperthyroidism. CDR3 in amino acids: CASSQVAEAGSNQPQHF. CDR3 coding DNA: TGCGCCAGCAGCCAAGTCGCTGAGGCGGGCAGCAATCAGCCCCAGCATTTT.